This record looks at one TCR beta chain sequence and its context. The target antigen is unknown. These data are taken from a study of T cells in localized non-small cell lung cancer. Study-wide points: Uninvolved neighboring lung showed the greatest T cell clonality, exceeding tumor. In adjacent lung appeared a median around 62 of the top 100 tumor clones. Heterogeneity stays possible, as sequencing covered only one tumor region.

Clones were read by immunoSEQ multiplex PCR, and TCRdb kept only the in-frame ones, dropping some. The sample yields 50,000 or so clones, about four fifths seen once. With 5 bases removed from V and 4 bases from J, the gap between germline ends came to 11 bases. This CDR3 contains 13 residues. Per the germline V gene, CDR1 is MNHEY and CDR2 is SVGAGI. The TCR was taken from a female donor aged 60 or older with stage II squamous cell lung carcinoma. The sample was peripheral blood, taken before any cancer treatment. The chain joins TRBV6-5 to TRBJ1-2, with D perhaps matching TRBD1 (5 bases). In DNA form, the CDR3 reads TGTGCCAGCAGTAGGGGCCCTGGCTATGGCTACACCTTC. Translating it yields CASSRGPGYGYTF.